One sample yielded the 30 T cell receptor beta chains listed below, sequenced in a study of OX40 agonist ivuxolimab in advanced cancers. The table came from immunoSEQ multiplex PCR; TCRdb's copy has only in-frame clones and leaves some out. The sample includes tens of thousands of clones, roughly 80% of them seen just once. The sample was CD4+ or CD8+ T cells sorted from blood, taken in a trial of the OX40 agonist ivuxolimab. The source is an adult with an advanced solid tumor such as melanoma, head and neck, liver or kidney cancer.

V is TRBV9 and J is TRBJ2-1; D gene uncertain. With 0 bases removed from V and 0 bases from J, the gap between germline ends came to 10 bases. Germline CDR1 reads SGDLS; CDR2 reads YYNGEE. The CDR3 spans 16 residues. This CDR3 reads CASSVGPTSSYNEQFF. The CDR3 DNA reads as TGTGCCAGCAGCGTAGGACCGACGAGCTCCTACAATGAGCAGTTCTTC.

The chain employs TRBV5-1 and TRBJ1-1; tentatively, D is TRBD1 (5 bases). Germline CDR1 is SGHRS and CDR2 is YFSETQ. The CDR3 runs 13 residues. V gave up 4 bases and J gave up 0 bases, with 7 bases separating them. The CDR3 DNA sequence: TGCGCCAGCAGCCGGGACCTGAACACTGAAGCTTTCTTT. It is translated as CASSRDLNTEAFF.

The chain is built from TRBV6-4 and TRBJ2-3; TRBD1 matches 9 bases. V was pared by 6 bases and J by 3 bases, with 7 bases of the junction left unmatched. The V gene's germline CDR1 is MRHNA and CDR2 SNTAGT. The CDR3 is 15 amino acids. The CDR3 DNA sequence: TGTGCCAGCAGCGCCGGGACAGGGCCGACAGATACGCAGTATTTT. The encoded protein is CASSAGTGPTDTQYF.

CDR3 coding DNA: TGTGCCAGCAGCCCCCCTGACGGACCCTATGGCTACACCTTC. The encoded protein is CASSPPDGPYGYTF. The chain couples TRBV7-9 to TRBJ1-2; D uncertain. Per the germline V gene, CDR1 is SEHNR and CDR2 is FQNEAQ (reference sequence). Trimming took 5 bases from V and 4 from J, leaving 14 bases between them. This CDR3 comprises 14 residues.

This chain uses TRBV7-9 with TRBJ1-2, with 10 bases matching TRBD1. This CDR3 contains 12 residues. The V and J ends lost 6 bases and 6 bases, in that order; junction bases with no gene match: 1. The germline CDR1 and CDR2 sequences are SEHNR and FQNEAQ (reference sequence). The CDR3 DNA sequence: TGTGCCAGCAGGGGACAGGGGCATGGCTACACCTTC. Translated: CASRGQGHGYTF.

The chain uses TRBV18 and TRBJ2-1, with 16 bases that match TRBD2. Trimming cost V 3 bases and J 5 bases; bases outside gene matches: 13. Germline V CDR1 and CDR2: KGHSH, LQKENI. The CDR3 loop spans 20 amino acids. CDR3 in amino acids: CASSPPRGTSGGAFDNEQFF. For the CDR3, the DNA is TGTGCCAGCTCACCCCCTCGCGGGACTAGCGGGGGGGCATTCGACAATGAGCAGTTCTTC.

This rearrangement joins TRBV7-2 to TRBJ1-5, with TRBD1 matching over 11 bases. The length of the CDR3 is 16 residues. Trimming removed 4 bases from V and 3 bases from J; junction bases left unmatched: 5. CDR1 is SGHTA, CDR2 FQGNSA, per germline. The CDR3 coding sequence is TGTGCCAGCAGCTGGACAGGGGGCCCTACCAATCAGCCCCAGCATTTT. Its translation is CASSWTGGPTNQPQHF.

The gene calls are TRBV18 and TRBJ1-4, with 8 bases that match TRBD1. Trimming at V came to 3 bases and at J to 8 bases, leaving 11 bases not matched to a gene. The CDR3 length is 16 residues. Germline lookup yields CDR1 KGHSH and CDR2 LQKENI. The CDR3 sequence is CASSPTSQGAAEKLFF. Here the CDR3 DNA reads TGTGCCAGCTCACCCACATCCCAGGGGGCGGCAGAAAAACTGTTTTTT.

This chain joins TRBV9 and TRBJ2-7, with D perhaps assigned TRBD1 or TRBD2 (7 bases each). CDR1 SGDLS and CDR2 YYNGEE come from the germline V gene. The CDR3 is 18 amino acids. Trimming took 0 bases from V and 6 from J, leaving 25 bases between them. The CDR3 loop is CASSVEEGGDRDRREQYF. The CDR3 nucleotides read TGTGCCAGCAGCGTAGAGGAGGGAGGGGACAGAGACCGCCGCGAGCAGTACTTC.

The gene calls are TRBV7-2 and TRBJ2-7; TRBD2 is a possible D gene (5 bases). CDR3 length: 14 amino acids. With 1 base removed from V and 4 bases from J, the gap between germline ends came to 11 bases. The germline V gene has CDR1 SGHTA and CDR2 FQGNSA. The CDR3 DNA is TGTGCCAGCAGCTTAGGAGGACTTGTTTACGAGCAGTACTTC. Translating it yields CASSLGGLVYEQYF.

The V call is TRBV28, the J call TRBJ1-1; D unclear. Germline values: CDR1 MDHEN, CDR2 SYDVKM. The CDR3 runs to 14 residues. The V end was cut by 5 bases, the J end by 0 bases, with 10 bases between. The CDR3 loop is CASSAPPLNTEAFF. The CDR3 DNA reads TGTGCCAGCAGTGCCCCTCCTTTGAACACTGAAGCTTTCTTT.

The rearrangement uses TRBV30 and TRBJ2-3; D possibly uses TRBD1 or TRBD2 (5 bases each). The V gene lost 0 bases and the J gene lost 4 bases, with 11 bases spanning the gap. The CDR3 is made up of 14 amino acids. The germline V gene encodes CDR1 GTSNPN and CDR2 SVGIG (reference sequence). CDR3 coding DNA: TGTGCCTGGAGTGTTCACCGGGGCCCAGATACGCAGTATTTT. Translating it yields CAWSVHRGPDTQYF.

The CDR3 loop reads CASSPLGGRTPANEKLFF. The CDR3 DNA is TGCGCCAGCAGTCCCTTGGGGGGAAGGACTCCGGCTAATGAAAAACTGTTTTTT. The J gene is TRBJ1-4, the V gene TRBV5-1; TRBD1 might be the D (5 bases). V gave up 5 bases and J gave up 3 bases, with 23 bases separating them. The CDR3 has 18 residues. Per germline, CDR1 SGHRS and CDR2 YFSETQ.

The chain has TRBV6-6 and TRBJ1-2, with D unclear. Germline CDR1 MNHNY, CDR2 SVGAGI (reference sequence). V dropped 9 bases and J dropped 8 bases, with 16 bases sitting between them. The CDR3 has 12 residues. CDR3 nucleotide sequence: TGTGCCAGTCGGGTCGGATTATGGGGCTACACCTTC. Its translation is CASRVGLWGYTF.

This chain connects TRBV2 to TRBJ2-6; tentatively, D is TRBD1 (6 bases). In germline, CDR1 is SNHLY, CDR2 FYNNEI. The CDR3 runs 15 residues. The V gene lost 5 bases and the J gene lost 1 base, with 9 bases spanning the gap. The CDR3 loop is CASSKGTSGANVLTF. CDR3 nucleotide sequence: TGTGCCAGCAGTAAAGGGACATCTGGGGCCAACGTCCTGACTTTC. Complete variable domain (other parts from reference TRBV2 and TRBJ2-6): EPEVTQTPSHQVTQMGQEVILRCVPISNHLYFYWYRQILGQKVEFLVSFYNNEISEKSEIFDDQFSVERPDGSNFTLKIRSTKLEDSAMYFCASSKGTSGANVLTFGAGSRLTVL.

This clone was seen only once. V is TRBV5-1 and J is TRBJ1-1, with a weak D call TRBD1 (5 bases). The germline V gene encodes CDR1 SGHRS and CDR2 YFSETQ. The CDR3 loop spans 16 amino acids. V lost 3 bases to trimming and J lost 0 bases, with 15 bases between them. The CDR3: CASSYLRQSMNTEAFF. CDR3 bases: TGCGCCAGCAGCTACCTCCGACAGAGTATGAACACTGAAGCTTTCTTT.

The rearrangement links TRBV10-3 to TRBJ2-5; 14 bases align to TRBD2. There are 15 residues in the CDR3. J gave up 5 bases and V 11 bases, and 10 bases lay outside the gene matches. Germline V gives CDR1 ENHRY, CDR2 SYGVKD. The CDR3 is CASGQTSGGAETQYF. The CDR3, as DNA: TGTGCCTCTGGACAGACTAGCGGGGGGGCGGAGACCCAGTACTTC.

This sequence joins TRBV6-4 and TRBJ1-2; perhaps TRBD1 as D (5 bases). The V gene's germline CDR1 is MRHNA and CDR2 SNTAGT. The CDR3 consists of 13 residues. V was clipped by 5 bases and J by 0 bases, with 7 bases between them. CDR3 sequence (DNA): TGTGCCAGCAGTCAAGGGGCTAACTATGGCTACACCTTC. Translation gives CASSQGANYGYTF.

J is TRBJ1-1 and V is TRBV6-1; D might be TRBD1 (5 bases). V gave up 7 bases and J gave up 4 bases, with 13 bases separating them. Germline V gene sequence: CDR1 MNHNS, CDR2 SASEGT. The CDR3 extends over 13 amino acids. In nucleotides, the CDR3 is TGTGCCAGCACCAAGGGGTTGCGCACTGAAGCTTTCTTT. Translation: CASTKGLRTEAFF.

The chain recombines TRBV30 with TRBJ2-1, with 8 bases identical to TRBD2. The CDR3 is made up of 16 amino acids. Trimming took 5 bases from V and 1 from J; bases not matched to a gene: 10. The germline V gene has CDR1 GTSNPN and CDR2 SVGIG (reference sequence). The CDR3 DNA reads as TGTGCCTGGGGGGGAAGCGGGAGCATTTCCTACAATGAGCAGTTCTTC. Encoded protein: CAWGGSGSISYNEQFF.

V usage is TRBV5-8 and J usage is TRBJ1-2; 8 bases map to TRBD1. Germline CDR1 and CDR2: SGHTS and YDEGEE. With V trimmed by 4 bases and J by 12 bases, 8 bases remained unmatched. The CDR3 totals 12 residues. The CDR3 nucleotides read TGTGCCAGCAGCCTTGGACAGGGCAGAAACACCTTC. It codes for CASSLGQGRNTF.

J is TRBJ2-5 and V is TRBV14, with D possibly being TRBD2 (6 bases). The CDR3 contains 15 residues. Trimming cost V 1 base and J 5 bases, with 14 bases left between them. Germline lookup yields CDR1 SGHDN and CDR2 FVKESK. Here the CDR3 reads CASSQVVQRVETQYF. Here the CDR3 DNA reads TGTGCCAGCAGCCAAGTTGTTCAGCGGGTGGAGACCCAGTACTTC.

The V and J genes are TRBV6-5 and TRBJ1-2; 7 bases align to TRBD1. Germline CDR1 is MNHEY and CDR2 is SVGAGI. The CDR3 contains 15 residues. V was pared by 5 bases and J by 3 bases, with 9 bases of the junction left unmatched. CDR3 region: CASSPGLDRDYGYTF. For the CDR3, the DNA is TGTGCCAGCAGTCCGGGTTTAGACAGGGACTATGGCTACACCTTC.

This clone was seen only a few times. Other DNA sequences in the sample encode the same CDR3. J is TRBJ1-2 and V is TRBV5-1; D not certain. The germline CDR1 and CDR2 sequences are SGHRS and YFSETQ. V was cut by 0 bases and J by 5 bases, with 5 bases left in between. The CDR3 is 12 amino acids. CDR3 sequence (DNA): TGCGCCAGCAGCTTGGACGGATATGGCTACACCTTC. Protein: CASSLDGYGYTF.

This chain uses TRBV4-1 with TRBJ1-2, with D unclear. Germline-derived CDR1 and CDR2 are MGHRA and YSYEKL. The CDR3 is 16 amino acids. V lost 4 bases, J lost 1 base, and 16 bases lay in between. This CDR3 reads CASSPSGGLINYGYTF. CDR3 sequence (DNA): TGCGCCAGCAGCCCCTCGGGAGGACTGATTAACTATGGCTACACCTTC.

V and J are TRBV7-6 and TRBJ2-3; D unresolved. Trimming took off 0 bases at V and 5 bases at J, with 6 bases between the two ends. This CDR3 has 13 residues. Germline V gene lookup returns CDR1 SGHVS and CDR2 FNYEAQ. The CDR3 protein is CASSLAHGDTQYF. The CDR3 region has the DNA TGTGCCAGCAGCTTAGCGCACGGAGATACGCAGTATTTT.

V gene TRBV29-1 combines with J gene TRBJ1-4; D gene unclear. The CDR3 totals 13 residues. The V gene's germline CDR1 is SQVTM and CDR2 ANQGSEA. V was cut by 6 bases and J by 5 bases, with 13 bases left in between. The CDR3 DNA follows: TGCAGCGTCATGGTCCCTACCAATGAAAAACTGTTTTTT. Encoded protein: CSVMVPTNEKLFF. Complete variable domain (other parts from reference TRBV29-1 and TRBJ1-4): SAVISQKPSRDICQRGTSLTIQCQVDSQVTMMFWYRQQPGQSLTLIATANQGSEATYESGFVIDKFPISRPNLTFSTLTVSNMSPEDSSIYLCSVMVPTNEKLFFGSGTQLSVL.

The chain joins TRBV2 to TRBJ2-3; TRBD2 matches 9 bases. The trim removed 5 bases at V and 1 base at J, leaving 4 bases unmatched. The CDR3 has 15 residues. Germline loops: CDR1 SNHLY, CDR2 FYNNEI. The CDR3 DNA sequence: TGTGCCAGCAGTAAGCGGGGGGATGGCACAGATACGCAGTATTTT. Amino acids: CASSKRGDGTDTQYF. The full variable domain, in which reference TRBV2 and TRBJ2-3 provide the parts outside the CDR3, is EPEVTQTPSHQVTQMGQEVILRCVPISNHLYFYWYRQILGQKVEFLVSFYNNEISEKSEIFDDQFSVERPDGSNFTLKIRSTKLEDSAMYFCASSKRGDGTDTQYFGPGTRLTVL.

This clone was counted between two and nine times. The chain carries TRBV7-2 and TRBJ2-4, with 12 nucleotides matching TRBD2. The CDR3 loop spans 14 amino acids. The V segment lost 1 base and the J segment 13 bases; nucleotides outside the gene matches: 5. Germline V gene lookup returns CDR1 SGHTA and CDR2 FQGNSA. CDR3: CASSLGGTSGPQYF. The CDR3 nucleotides read TGTGCCAGCAGCTTAGGAGGGACTAGCGGGCCCCAGTACTTC.

This chain uses TRBV15 with TRBJ1-2, with unresolved D. The CDR3 length is 12 residues. Trimming cost V 0 bases and J 4 bases, with 3 bases left between them. Germline loops: CDR1 LNHNV, CDR2 YYDKDF (reference sequence). Here the CDR3 reads CATSRDSYGYTF. CDR3 DNA: TGTGCCACCAGCAGAGATTCCTATGGCTACACCTTC.